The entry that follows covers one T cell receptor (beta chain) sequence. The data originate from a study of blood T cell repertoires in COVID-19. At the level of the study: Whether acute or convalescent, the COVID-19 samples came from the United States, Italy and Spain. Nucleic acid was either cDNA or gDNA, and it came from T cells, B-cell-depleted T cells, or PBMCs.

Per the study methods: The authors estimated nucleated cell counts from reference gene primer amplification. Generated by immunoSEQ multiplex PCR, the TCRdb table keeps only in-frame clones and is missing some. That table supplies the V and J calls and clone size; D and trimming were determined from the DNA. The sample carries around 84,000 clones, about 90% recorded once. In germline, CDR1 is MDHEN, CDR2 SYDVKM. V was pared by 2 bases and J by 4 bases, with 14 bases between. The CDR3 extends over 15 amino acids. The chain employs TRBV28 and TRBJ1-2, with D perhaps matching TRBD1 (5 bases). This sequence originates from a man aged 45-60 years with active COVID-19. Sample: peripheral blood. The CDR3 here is CASSLLQGRSYGYTF. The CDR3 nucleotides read TGTGCCAGCAGTTTACTTCAGGGCAGAAGCTATGGCTACACCTTC.